This TCR beta chain was retrieved from a study of Ad26.COV2.S vaccination and SARS-CoV-2 variants. Overall study: Donor got 5x10^10 or 1x10^11 viral particles of Ad26.COV2.S. Findings of the study overall: In TCR breadth and depth analyses, total T cell responses may have been underestimated.

The protocol was immunoSEQ multiplex PCR, while the TCRdb copy is restricted to in-frame clones and leaves out a portion. The sample holds 300,000 to 450,000 clones; about 85% are singletons and the top ten take about 3.3%. Concerning this clone: Its target is unknown.

Treatment described: 15 to 20 received Ad26.COV2.S at low or high dose, single or two shots; roughly five received placebo; per-sample allocation not given. Sampling took place 63 days after the first vaccine or placebo injection. This CDR3 spans 14 amino acids. V was trimmed by 3 bases and J by 5 bases, leaving 11 bases between them. In germline, CDR1 is MNHNS, CDR2 SASEGT. This sequence joins TRBV6-1 and TRBJ2-1; D might be TRBD2 (5 bases). The specimen comprised peripheral blood, sampled in a trial of Ad26.COV2.S vaccine versus placebo. The sequence was collected from a person aged 18-60 years who received the Ad26.COV2.S COVID-19 vaccine or a placebo. The CDR3 DNA reads as TGTGCCAGCAGTGACCGGGGAGCCCACAATGAGCAGTTCTTC. Translated: CASSDRGAHNEQFF.